One sample yielded the 28 T cell receptor beta chains listed below, sequenced in a study of cytomegalovirus exposure and HLA in healthy donors. With 60 Vbeta and 13 Jbeta primers, the PCR was carried out. The protocol was immunoSEQ multiplex PCR, while the TCRdb copy is restricted to in-frame clones and leaves out a portion. The sample includes approximately 130,000 clones, about 80% of them seen just once. Material for sequencing was PBMCs. The origin of the receptors is a man in his thirties or forties in good health and CMV-seronegative.

There are a few counts of this clone. This rearrangement joins TRBV23-1 to TRBJ1-2; D might be TRBD1 (5 bases). TRBV23-1 is identified as an open reading frame with a role that is uncertain. The germline V and J ends were trimmed by 2 bases and 6 bases, with 31 bases remaining between them. The CDR3 length is 20 residues. The CDR3 protein is CASSQTLPRAAPRCGDGYTF. The CDR3 coding sequence is TGCGCCAGCAGTCAAACACTGCCCAGGGCCGCCCCAAGATGCGGGGATGGCTACACCTTC.

J is TRBJ1-5 and V is TRBV5-1; a weak D match, TRBD1 (6 bases). Germline V lookup: CDR1 SGHRS, CDR2 YFSETQ. The CDR3 covers 15 residues. The ends were cut back, 0 bases at V and 6 bases at J, with 13 bases in the middle. This CDR3 reads CASSLVAGEGQPQHF. The CDR3 DNA follows: TGCGCCAGCAGCTTGGTAGCAGGGGAGGGTCAGCCCCAGCATTTT.

This clone was picked up a small number of times. The chain is built from TRBV19 and TRBJ2-6; 9 bases agree with TRBD1. The CDR3 is 14 amino acids. From germline, CDR1 is LNHDA and CDR2 SQIVND (reference sequence). The ends lost 3 bases at V and 13 bases at J; junction bases unmatched: 7. CDR3 nucleotides: TGTGCCAGTAGTATTCTTCGACAGGGGGATGTCCTGACTTTC. This codes for CASSILRQGDVLTF.

This clone has only a few counts. The V and J genes are TRBV19 and TRBJ1-1; tentative D call: TRBD1 (6 bases). The CDR3 has 15 amino acids. The germline V and J ends were trimmed by 2 bases and 4 bases, with 14 bases remaining between them. CDR1 LNHDA and CDR2 SQIVND come from the germline V gene (reference sequence). This CDR3 is CASSIIFQGSTEAFF. In DNA, the CDR3 is TGTGCCAGTAGTATAATCTTCCAGGGGAGCACTGAAGCTTTCTTT.

The chain carries TRBV14 and TRBJ1-1; TRBD1 aligns across 8 bases. J lost 4 bases, V lost 2 bases, and 6 bases had no gene match. CDR1 SGHDN and CDR2 FVKESK come from the germline V gene. The CDR3 spans 15 residues. Here the CDR3 reads CASSQQGALATEAFF. The CDR3 coding sequence is TGTGCCAGCAGCCAACAGGGGGCTTTGGCCACTGAAGCTTTCTTT.

The chain combines TRBV4-3 with TRBJ1-1; 12 bases match TRBD1. V shed 4 bases, J shed 11 bases, and the junction held 11 bases outside the gene matches. CDR3 size: 15 residues. CDR1 and CDR2 from the germline V gene are LGHNA and YSLEER. DNA of the CDR3: TGCGCCAGCAGCCCCCCGGGACAGGGGGCGAGGAGCGCTTTCTTT. Translated, it gives CASSPPGQGARSAFF.

The count of this clone is one. V is TRBV6-1 and J is TRBJ2-3; perhaps TRBD2 as D (6 bases). The CDR3 contains 11 residues. With 8 bases removed from V and 14 bases from J, the gap between germline ends came to 17 bases. Germline lookup yields CDR1 MNHNS and CDR2 SASEGT. This chain's CDR3 is CASVGGTAPYF. The CDR3 DNA reads TGTGCCAGCGTCGGGGGAACAGCACCGTATTTT.

The V call is TRBV6-6, the J call TRBJ2-3; tentative D call: TRBD2 (6 bases). The CDR3 sequence is 14 residues long. Germline CDR1 and CDR2: MNHNY and SVGAGI (reference sequence). V lost 2 bases and J lost 0, with 6 bases in between. Here the CDR3 DNA reads TGTGCCAGCAGTTACCGGGAGAGCACAGATACGCAGTATTTT. It translates to CASSYRESTDTQYF.

This rearrangement joins TRBV14 to TRBJ2-2; 7 bases fit TRBD2. In germline, CDR1 is SGHDN, CDR2 FVKESK. V shed 1 base and J 4 bases; nucleotides not matched to a gene: 9. CDR3 length: 17 residues. The CDR3 is CASSQGQLLASTGELFF. In DNA, the CDR3 is TGTGCCAGCAGCCAAGGGCAGCTACTAGCGAGCACCGGGGAGCTGTTTTTT.

The genes are TRBV30 and TRBJ2-3, with 9 bases that match TRBD1. The V gene end was trimmed by 3 bases and the J gene end by 4 bases; junction bases not matched to a gene: 11. Germline V CDR1 and CDR2: GTSNPN, SVGIG (reference sequence). The CDR3 length is 16 residues. Here the CDR3 DNA reads TGTGCCTGGAGCTTAGGCCTACAGGGGGCGGCAGATACGCAGTATTTT. Its translation is CAWSLGLQGAADTQYF.

This chain joins TRBV19 and TRBJ1-5, with TRBD1 matching 7 bases. Germline V gene lookup returns CDR1 LNHDA and CDR2 SQIVND (reference sequence). The CDR3 length is 15 residues. The CDR3: CASGAGQGGSQPQHF. CDR3 nucleotides: TGTGCGAGTGGGGCTGGACAAGGGGGCAGCCAGCCCCAGCATTTT.

V and J are TRBV11-3 and TRBJ2-2, with D possibly being TRBD2 (6 bases). Germline CDR1 SGHNT, CDR2 YENEEA. The CDR3 extends over 17 amino acids. Trimming shortened V by 2 bases and J by 3 bases, and 16 bases separated the two germline ends. The CDR3, as DNA: TGTGCCAGCAGCTTAAATGAGGGTTTAGCGGACACCGGGGAGCTGTTTTTT. Translation: CASSLNEGLADTGELFF. Full variable domain (rest looked up from reference TRBV11-3 and TRBJ2-2): EAGVVQSPRYKIIEKKQPVAFWCNPISGHNTLYWYLQNLGQGPELLIRYENEEAVDDSQLPKDRFSAERLKGVDSTLKIQPAELGDSAVYLCASSLNEGLADTGELFFGEGSRLTVL.

This sequence joins TRBV6-5 and TRBJ2-2; D gene unclear. Germline assignment: CDR1 MNHEY and CDR2 SVGAGI. This CDR3 comprises 14 residues. V gave up 5 bases and J gave up 2 bases, with 9 bases separating them. The CDR3 sequence is CASSALLNTGELFF. In DNA, the CDR3 is TGTGCCAGCAGTGCGCTCCTAAACACCGGGGAGCTGTTTTTT.

The chain carries TRBV30 and TRBJ2-3; possibly TRBD2 for D (6 bases). There are 18 residues in the CDR3. The germline CDR1 and CDR2 sequences are GTSNPN and SVGIG (reference sequence). Trimming left V 0 bases short and J 6 bases short, with 25 bases between. The chain's CDR3 is CAWSVLPGTGGRGDTQYF. For the CDR3, the DNA is TGTGCCTGGAGTGTACTCCCCGGAACGGGCGGTCGGGGGGATACGCAGTATTTT.

The chain has TRBV7-2 and TRBJ1-2; D ambiguous. This CDR3 is 15 amino acids long. Germline V lookup: CDR1 SGHTA, CDR2 FQGNSA. The V gene lost 3 bases and the J gene lost 7 bases, with 18 bases spanning the gap. The CDR3 DNA reads as TGTGCCAGCAGCTTGCGGGGAGGGATGTCGGGTGGCTACACCTTC. Its translation is CASSLRGGMSGGYTF.

V gene TRBV4-2 combines with J gene TRBJ2-7; weak D call: TRBD1 (5 bases). V was cut by 0 bases and J by 3 bases, with 9 bases left in between. Germline CDR1 reads LGHNA; CDR2 reads YNFKEQ. The CDR3 runs 14 residues. For the CDR3, the DNA is TGTGCCAGCAGCCAAGATATGGACAACTACGAGCAGTACTTC. Translated: CASSQDMDNYEQYF.

The chain employs TRBV5-5 and TRBJ2-6; 7 bases map to TRBD1. Germline loops: CDR1 SGHKS, CDR2 YYEKEE (reference sequence). The CDR3 extends over 15 amino acids. Germline trimming cut 5 bases from V and 3 bases from J; bases unmatched to any gene: 5. The DNA for the CDR3 is TGTGCCAGCAGATTAACAGGGGATGGGGCCAACGTCCTGACTTTC. Translated, it gives CASRLTGDGANVLTF.

The chain recombines TRBV4-1 with TRBJ1-4; D is uncertain. CDR1 and CDR2 (germline): MGHRA, YSYEKL. V shed 5 bases and J shed 0 bases, with 13 bases lying between them. The CDR3 consists of 16 residues. Written as DNA, the CDR3 is TGCGCCAGCAGCACCTGGGAGGGAGCAACTAATGAAAAACTGTTTTTT. Translating it yields CASSTWEGATNEKLFF.

The rearrangement joins TRBV2 to TRBJ2-3, with D unresolved. Trimming took 7 bases from V and 2 from J, leaving 10 bases between them. Germline CDR1 reads SNHLY; CDR2 reads FYNNEI. The CDR3 loop spans 13 amino acids. The CDR3 nucleotides read TGTGCCAGCAACGTCTACTTCACAGATACGCAGTATTTT. This translates into CASNVYFTDTQYF.

This clone was observed a single time. The V and J genes are TRBV28 and TRBJ1-2, with D uncertain. Germline CDR1 MDHEN, CDR2 SYDVKM. CDR3 length: 15 residues. Trimming cost V 0 bases and J 0 bases, with 8 bases left between them. The CDR3 DNA reads as TGTGCCAGCAGTTTATGGTCCAGGTCTAACTATGGCTACACCTTC. It yields the protein CASSLWSRSNYGYTF.

This clone was detected only once. J is TRBJ1-6 and V is TRBV5-5, with 8 bases lining up with TRBD1. From germline, CDR1 is SGHKS and CDR2 YYEKEE (reference sequence). CDR3 length: 15 amino acids. The J segment lost 8 bases and the V segment lost 3 bases, leaving 7 bases of the junction unmatched. The CDR3 sequence is CASSSKGTGDSPLHF. The DNA of the CDR3 is TGTGCCAGCAGCTCCAAAGGGACAGGCGATTCACCCCTCCACTTT.

The chain links TRBV28 to TRBJ1-4; 7 bases line up with TRBD1. Germline V gives CDR1 MDHEN, CDR2 SYDVKM. The V and J ends lost 7 bases and 2 bases, in that order; junction bases with no gene match: 4. The length of the CDR3 is 14 residues. The DNA of the CDR3 is TGTGCCAGCACCCCAGGGGGGACTAATGAAAAACTGTTTTTT. This encodes CASTPGGTNEKLFF.

The J gene is TRBJ1-2, the V gene TRBV18; perhaps TRBD1 as D (5 bases). The germline CDR1 and CDR2 sequences are KGHSH and LQKENI. V lost 2 bases and J 7 bases, leaving 11 bases between the germline ends. This CDR3 contains 13 residues. As DNA, the CDR3 is TGTGCCAGCTCACCAAGCAGGGAAAGTGGCTACACCTTC. Protein product: CASSPSRESGYTF.

The chain recombines TRBV7-2 with TRBJ2-3, with 7 bases fitting TRBD1. Germline V gene data show CDR1 as SGHTA and CDR2 as FQGNSA. The CDR3 has 17 residues. Trimming removed 1 base from V and 1 base from J; junction bases left unmatched: 8. CDR3 coding DNA: TGTGCCAGCAGCTTAGTAAGACAGGGACAAGGCACAGATACGCAGTATTTT. It yields the protein CASSLVRQGQGTDTQYF.

The V and J genes are TRBV10-3 and TRBJ1-4; the match to TRBD1 covers 7 bases. The length of the CDR3 is 15 residues. The J segment lost 4 bases and the V segment lost 5 bases, leaving 7 bases of the junction unmatched. CDR1 and CDR2 from the germline V gene are ENHRY and SYGVKD. The CDR3, as DNA: TGTGCCATCAGTCGCCCCGGGACAGATAATGAAAAACTGTTTTTT. Its translation is CAISRPGTDNEKLFF.

This clone has only a few counts. This chain joins TRBV10-3 and TRBJ2-3; the D is unclear. Germline V CDR1 and CDR2: ENHRY, SYGVKD. V was pared by 4 bases and J by 1 base, with 12 bases between. The length of the CDR3 is 15 residues. The CDR3 protein is CAISAGSGGTDTQYF. The DNA of the CDR3 is TGTGCCATCAGTGCAGGCAGTGGCGGCACAGATACGCAGTATTTT.

This clone appeared a few times. The chain links TRBV7-9 to TRBJ2-7; 7 bases map to TRBD1. The germline gives CDR1 SEHNR, CDR2 FQNEAQ (reference sequence). The V and J ends lost 8 bases and 3 bases, in that order; junction bases with no gene match: 10. This CDR3 comprises 14 residues. In DNA, the CDR3 is TGTGCCAGCTCCGAGGACAGGTCTTTCTACGAGCAGTACTTC. This codes for CASSEDRSFYEQYF.

In nucleotides, the CDR3 is TGTGCCAGCAGCTTAGCGGGGGTCCTAGAAGCTTTCTTT. This encodes CASSLAGVLEAFF. J is TRBJ1-1 and V is TRBV11-2, with a possible D match to TRBD1 (5 bases). V was pared by 1 base and J by 8 bases, with 11 bases between. Germline-derived CDR1 and CDR2 are SGHAT and FQNNGV. The CDR3 loop spans 13 amino acids.